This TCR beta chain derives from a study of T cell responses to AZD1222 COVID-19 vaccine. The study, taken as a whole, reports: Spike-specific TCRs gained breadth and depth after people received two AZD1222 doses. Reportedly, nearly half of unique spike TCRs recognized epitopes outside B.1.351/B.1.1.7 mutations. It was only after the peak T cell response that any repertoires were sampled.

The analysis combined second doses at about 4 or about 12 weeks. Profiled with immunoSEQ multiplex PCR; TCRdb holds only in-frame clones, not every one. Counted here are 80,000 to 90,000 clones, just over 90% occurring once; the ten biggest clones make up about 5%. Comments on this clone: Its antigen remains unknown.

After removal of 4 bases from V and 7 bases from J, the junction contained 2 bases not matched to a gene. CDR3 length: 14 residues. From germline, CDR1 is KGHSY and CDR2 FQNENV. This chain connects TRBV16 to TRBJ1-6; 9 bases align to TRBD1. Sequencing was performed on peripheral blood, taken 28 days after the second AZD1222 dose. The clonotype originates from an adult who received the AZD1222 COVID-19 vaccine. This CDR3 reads CASSRGTGNSPLHF. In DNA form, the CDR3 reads TGTGCCAGCAGCCGCGGGACAGGGAATTCACCCCTCCACTTT.